This T cell receptor beta chain is from a study of blood T cell repertoires in COVID-19. As for the study in general: Sites across the United States, Italy and Spain contributed samples from acute and convalescent COVID-19.

As handled by the study authors: Nucleated cell number was recorded as an estimate derived from reference gene primer amplification. Repertoires were generated with immunoSEQ multiplex PCR, while TCRdb's copy carries only in-frame clones and drops some. V, J and clone size reflect that table, while D and trimming were determined from the DNA. The table has approximately 100,000 clones, under 80% seen once. This clone was found once. The CDR3 is made up of 14 amino acids. V lost 1 base to trimming and J lost 5 bases, with 10 bases between them. Germline CDR1 is SGHRS and CDR2 is YFSETQ. The chain couples TRBV5-1 to TRBJ2-1; possibly TRBD1 for D (6 bases). Input material: peripheral blood. The receptor was isolated from a man between 65 and 85 years old with active or convalescent COVID-19. The CDR3 protein is CASSLSGQNNEQFF. CDR3 nucleotide sequence: TGCGCCAGCAGCTTGAGCGGACAGAACAATGAGCAGTTCTTC.